Reported below is one T cell receptor (beta chain). This entry belongs to a study of blood T cell repertoires in COVID-19. Across the whole study: Specimens from acute and convalescent COVID-19 originated in the United States, Italy and Spain.

In the original analysis: Nucleated cell counts were estimated from reference gene primer amplification. TCRdb's copy holds only in-frame clones and misses some; the assay was immunoSEQ multiplex PCR. V and J calls and clone size are copied from that table; D and trimming were computed from the DNA. This sample has about 120,000 clones; roughly 89% occur once, and the top ten carry 2% to 2.5%. This TCR derives from a woman aged 50 to 65 with acute or convalescent COVID-19. The specimen was peripheral blood.

The CDR3 sequence is CASSPTKKGSTEAFF. The CDR3 nucleotides read TGTGCCAGCAGCCCGACGAAAAAAGGGAGCACTGAAGCTTTCTTT. J is TRBJ1-1 and V is TRBV5-6, with D hard to call. Germline V CDR1 and CDR2: SGHDT, YYEEEE. Deletions cut 4 bases from V and 4 bases from J, with 17 bases between. There are 15 residues in the CDR3.